This is a list of T cell receptor beta chains from one sample in a study of shared clonotypes between healthy human individuals. The repertoire was sequenced with immunoSEQ multiplex PCR; TCRdb's copy has only in-frame clones and lacks some. Here the sample spans approximately 1.5 million clones, less than 99% being singletons. The sample taken for sequencing was naive CD4+ T cells sorted from blood. Every receptor here comes from a man between 25 and 39 years old in good health. Both conserved end residues are part of each CDR3. A D gene is named only where the DNA matches it firmly. A row's size may be missing; if present it is once, few, many or a size class.

J	V	size	D	length	CDR3	DNA
TRBJ2-7	TRBV25-1	.	TRBD1	17	CASSGEQGQGVSYEQYF	TGTGCCAGCAGTGGAGAACAGGGACAGGGGGTCTCCTACGAGCAGTACTTC
TRBJ2-7	TRBV11-2	.	TRBD1	17	CASSLAPGQGGTYEQYF	TGTGCCAGCAGCTTAGCGCCAGGACAGGGGGGAACCTACGAGCAGTACTTC
TRBJ2-1	TRBV6-1	.	TRBD2	14	CASIASGGVGEQFF	TGTGCCAGCATTGCTAGCGGGGGCGTCGGGGAGCAGTTCTTC
TRBJ2-5	TRBV18	.	.	17	CASSPPFPRARGETQYF	TGTGCCAGCTCACCACCTTTCCCCAGGGCGCGGGGAGAGACCCAGTACTTC
TRBJ2-3	TRBV11-2	.	TRBD2	17	CASSLAGTSGSTDTQYF	TGTGCCAGCAGCTTAGCCGGGACTAGCGGGAGCACAGATACGCAGTATTTT
TRBJ1-1	TRBV7-2	.	TRBD1	14	CASSIRGRMTEAFF	TGTGCCAGCAGCATCAGGGGGAGGATGACTGAAGCTTTCTTT
TRBJ2-7	TRBV28	.	TRBD1	15	CASSKDRGRLYEQYF	TGTGCCAGCAGCAAAGACAGGGGACGGCTCTACGAGCAGTACTTC
TRBJ2-5	TRBV6-5	.	.	15	CASSNRGSGRETQYF	TGTGCCAGCAGTAACAGGGGCTCCGGGAGAGAGACCCAGTACTTC
TRBJ1-1	TRBV11-2	.	.	16	CASSSLGGLKNTEAFF	TGTGCCAGCAGCTCCCTGGGGGGATTGAAGAACACTGAAGCTTTCTTT
TRBJ1-3	TRBV11-2	.	.	15	CASSPIRDSGNTIYF	TGTGCCAGCAGCCCGATAAGAGACTCTGGAAACACCATATATTTT
TRBJ2-1	TRBV6-6	.	TRBD2	16	CASIRQAGVGYNEQFF	TGTGCCAGCATCCGCCAAGCGGGAGTGGGTTACAATGAGCAGTTCTTC
TRBJ2-7	TRBV2	.	TRBD1	15	CASRRDRRGIYEQYF	TGTGCCAGCAGGAGGGACAGGAGGGGGATCTACGAGCAGTACTTC
TRBJ1-1	TRBV28	.	TRBD1	17	CASSFQGARRVNTEAFF	TGTGCCAGCAGTTTCCAGGGGGCGCGACGGGTAAACACTGAAGCTTTCTTT
TRBJ2-2	TRBV7-3	.	.	11	CASSLTGELFF	TGTGCCAGCAGCCTCACCGGGGAGCTGTTTTTT
TRBJ2-1	TRBV5-4	.	TRBD1	14	CASSGQGPYNEQFF	TGTGCCAGCAGCGGACAGGGACCCTACAATGAGCAGTTCTTC
TRBJ2-5	TRBV7-2	.	.	12	CASSLISETQYF	TGTGCCAGCAGCTTAATCTCGGAGACCCAGTACTTC
TRBJ2-2	TRBV9	.	.	15	CASSVKSANTGELFF	TGTGCCAGCAGCGTAAAAAGCGCGAACACCGGGGAGCTGTTTTTT
TRBJ1-1	TRBV9	.	.	14	CASSVTSGVGEAFF	TGTGCCAGCAGCGTTACCTCGGGGGTGGGTGAAGCTTTCTTT
TRBJ1-2	TRBV11-2	once	TRBD1	13	CASSLAGGWGYTF	TGTGCCAGCAGCTTAGCAGGGGGCTGGGGCTACACCTTC
TRBJ2-7	TRBV19	.	.	15	CASSSTQGSYHEQYF	TGTGCCAGTAGTTCCACCCAGGGGTCGTACCACGAGCAGTACTTC
TRBJ2-1	TRBV18	.	.	16	CASSPTGTSIGNEQFF	TGTGCCAGCTCACCTACGGGGACATCGATCGGCAATGAGCAGTTCTTC
TRBJ2-7	TRBV7-9	once	.	14	CASSLRELSYEQYF	TGTGCCAGCAGCTTACGGGAGCTCTCCTACGAGCAGTACTTC
TRBJ1-1	TRBV7-9	.	.	14	CASSPDLGRDKAFF	TGTGCCAGCAGCCCCGACCTAGGGAGGGATAAAGCTTTCTTT
TRBJ1-4	TRBV18	.	.	16	CASSLTKTGSDEKLFF	TGTGCCAGCTCACTAACGAAGACAGGATCGGATGAAAAACTGTTTTTT
TRBJ1-2	TRBV29-1	.	.	12	CSVEEGRYGYTF	TGCAGCGTTGAAGAGGGTCGCTATGGCTACACCTTC
TRBJ2-5	TRBV7-8	.	.	10	CASSSERSDF	TGTGCCAGCAGCTCGGAGCGGAGTGACTTC
TRBJ2-1	TRBV10-2	.	TRBD2	19	CASSEVGTGGRAHYNEQFF	TGCGCCAGCAGTGAGGTCGGGACGGGCGGGAGGGCCCACTACAATGAGCAGTTCTTC
TRBJ1-4	TRBV6-1	.	TRBD1	14	CASSTRQGDEKLFF	TGTGCCAGCAGTACCAGACAGGGAGATGAAAAACTGTTTTTT
TRBJ1-2	TRBV2	.	.	14	CASSPRGGYYGYTF	TGTGCCAGCAGTCCTAGGGGGGGCTACTATGGCTACACCTTC
TRBJ2-1	TRBV15	.	.	13	CATSRDYVGGQFF	TGTGCCACCAGCAGAGATTACGTGGGTGGGCAGTTCTTC
TRBJ2-7	TRBV6-6	.	.	12	CASVGGSYEQYF	TGTGCCAGCGTGGGGGGCTCCTACGAGCAGTACTTC
TRBJ2-1	TRBV9	.	.	15	CASSVDGDPKGQQFF	TGTGCCAGCAGCGTAGATGGGGACCCCAAAGGCCAGCAGTTCTTC
TRBJ1-2	TRBV2	once	TRBD1	13	CASSKTGNLGYTF	TGTGCCAGCAGTAAGACAGGGAACCTTGGCTACACCTTC
TRBJ2-7	TRBV6-5	.	TRBD1	14	CASRGQGRSYEQYF	TGTGCCAGCAGGGGACAGGGGAGATCCTACGAGCAGTACTTC
TRBJ2-7	TRBV7-6	once	TRBD1	14	CASSLTSQGPEQYF	TGTGCCAGCAGCTTAACTTCACAGGGGCCCGAGCAGTACTTC
TRBJ1-5	TRBV6-5	.	.	15	CASSYAGTKDQPQHF	TGTGCCAGCAGTTATGCAGGGACAAAGGACCAGCCCCAGCATTTT
TRBJ1-1	TRBV7-9	.	.	13	CASSLGAGTEAFF	TGTGCCAGCAGCTTAGGGGCGGGCACTGAAGCTTTCTTT
TRBJ2-3	TRBV11-2	.	.	17	CASSLRGPQPNTDTQYF	TGTGCCAGCAGCTTAAGAGGTCCGCAGCCGAACACAGATACGCAGTATTTT